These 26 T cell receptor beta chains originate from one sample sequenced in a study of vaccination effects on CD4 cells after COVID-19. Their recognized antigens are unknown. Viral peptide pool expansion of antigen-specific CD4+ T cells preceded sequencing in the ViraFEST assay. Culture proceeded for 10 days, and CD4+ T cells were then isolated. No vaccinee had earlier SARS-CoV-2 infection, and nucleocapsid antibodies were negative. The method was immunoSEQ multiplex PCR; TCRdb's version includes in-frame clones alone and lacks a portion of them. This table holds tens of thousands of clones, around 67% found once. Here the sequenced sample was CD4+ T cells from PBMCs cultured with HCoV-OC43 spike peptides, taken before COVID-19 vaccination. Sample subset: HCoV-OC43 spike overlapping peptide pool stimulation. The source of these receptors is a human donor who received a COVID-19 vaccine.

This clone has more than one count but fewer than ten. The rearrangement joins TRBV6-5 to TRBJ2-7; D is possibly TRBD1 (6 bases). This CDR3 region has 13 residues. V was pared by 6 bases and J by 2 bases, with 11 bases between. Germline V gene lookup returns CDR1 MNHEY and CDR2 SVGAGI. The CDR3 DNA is TGTGCCAGCAGATCAGGGGCCCCCTACGAGCAGTACTTC. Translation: CASRSGAPYEQYF.

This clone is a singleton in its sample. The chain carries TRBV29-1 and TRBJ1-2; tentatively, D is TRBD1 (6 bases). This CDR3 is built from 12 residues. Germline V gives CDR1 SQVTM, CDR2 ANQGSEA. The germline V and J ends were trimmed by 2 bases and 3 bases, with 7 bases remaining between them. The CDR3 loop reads CSVEKGDYGYTF. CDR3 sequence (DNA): TGCAGCGTTGAAAAGGGGGACTATGGCTACACCTTC.

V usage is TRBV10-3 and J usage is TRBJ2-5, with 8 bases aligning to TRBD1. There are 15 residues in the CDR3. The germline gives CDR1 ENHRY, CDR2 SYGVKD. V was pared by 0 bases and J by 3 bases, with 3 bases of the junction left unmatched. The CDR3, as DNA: TGTGCCATCAGTGAGTCTGCAGGGGGCGAAGAGACCCAGTACTTC. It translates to CAISESAGGEETQYF.

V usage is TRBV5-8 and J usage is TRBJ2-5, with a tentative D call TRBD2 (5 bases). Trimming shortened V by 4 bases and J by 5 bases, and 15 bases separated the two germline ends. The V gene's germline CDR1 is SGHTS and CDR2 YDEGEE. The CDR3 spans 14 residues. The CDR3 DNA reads TGTGCCAGCAGCCCCCCTCGGGGAAAGGAGACCCAGTACTTC. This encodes CASSPPRGKETQYF.

This CDR3 reads CASSSLGGESQPQHF. CDR3 coding DNA: TGTGCCAGTAGTAGCCTGGGGGGCGAATCCCAGCCCCAGCATTTT. The genes are TRBV19 and TRBJ1-5; tentatively, D is TRBD1 (6 bases). Germline V gene lookup returns CDR1 LNHDA and CDR2 SQIVND (reference sequence). Between the trimmed V and J ends, which lost 4 bases and 7 bases, there was a span of 17 bases. The CDR3 is 15 amino acids.

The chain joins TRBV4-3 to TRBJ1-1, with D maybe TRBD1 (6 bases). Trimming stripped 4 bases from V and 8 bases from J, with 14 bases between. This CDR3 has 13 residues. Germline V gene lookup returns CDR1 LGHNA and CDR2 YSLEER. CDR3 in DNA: TGCGCCAGCAGCCGTTTTGGGGGGGGCGAAGCTTTCTTT. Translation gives CASSRFGGGEAFF.

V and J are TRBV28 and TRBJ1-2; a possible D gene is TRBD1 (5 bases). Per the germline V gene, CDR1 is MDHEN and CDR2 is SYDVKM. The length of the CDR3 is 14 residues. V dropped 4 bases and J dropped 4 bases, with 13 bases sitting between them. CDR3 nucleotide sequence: TGTGCCAGCAGTTCGACAGCCGCCTTCTATGGCTACACCTTC. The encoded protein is CASSSTAAFYGYTF.

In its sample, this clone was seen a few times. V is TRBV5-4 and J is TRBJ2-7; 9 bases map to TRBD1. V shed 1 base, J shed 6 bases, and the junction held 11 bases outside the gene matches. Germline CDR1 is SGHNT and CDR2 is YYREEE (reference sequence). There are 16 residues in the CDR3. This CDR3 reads CASSLFFGTGRVEQYF. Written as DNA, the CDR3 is TGTGCCAGCAGCTTGTTTTTCGGGACAGGGAGGGTCGAGCAGTACTTC.

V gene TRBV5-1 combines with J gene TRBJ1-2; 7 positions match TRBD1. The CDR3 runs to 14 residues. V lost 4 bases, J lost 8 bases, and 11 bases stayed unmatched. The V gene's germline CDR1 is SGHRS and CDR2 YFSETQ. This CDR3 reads CASSLRQGPSGYTF. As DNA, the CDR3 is TGCGCCAGCAGCCTCCGACAGGGCCCCTCGGGCTACACCTTC.

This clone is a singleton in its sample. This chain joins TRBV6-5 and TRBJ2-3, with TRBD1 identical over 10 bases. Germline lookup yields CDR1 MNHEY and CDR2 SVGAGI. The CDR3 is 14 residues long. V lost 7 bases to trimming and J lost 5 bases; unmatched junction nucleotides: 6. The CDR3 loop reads CASTDRGRGDTQYF. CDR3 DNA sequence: TGTGCCAGCACCGACAGGGGGCGAGGAGATACGCAGTATTTT.

CDR3 bases: TGTGCCAGCAGCGGGGGGGCAACTAATGAAAAACTGTTTTTT. Translation: CASSGGATNEKLFF. This chain links TRBV9 with TRBJ1-4; the D gene is possibly TRBD1 (5 bases). V gave up 3 bases and J gave up 0 bases, with 6 bases separating them. The germline CDR1 and CDR2 sequences are SGDLS and YYNGEE. This CDR3 is built from 14 residues.

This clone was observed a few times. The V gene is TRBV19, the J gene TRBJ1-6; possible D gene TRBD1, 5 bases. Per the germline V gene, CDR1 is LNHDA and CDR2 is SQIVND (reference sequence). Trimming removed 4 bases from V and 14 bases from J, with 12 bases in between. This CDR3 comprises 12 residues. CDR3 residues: CASSTSGRSLHF. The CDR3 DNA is TGTGCCAGTAGTACCTCAGGGAGGTCCCTCCACTTT.

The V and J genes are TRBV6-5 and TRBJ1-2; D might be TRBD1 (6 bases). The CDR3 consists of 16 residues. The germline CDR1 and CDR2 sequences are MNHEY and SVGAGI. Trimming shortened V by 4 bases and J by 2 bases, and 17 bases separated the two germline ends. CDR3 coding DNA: TGTGCCAGCAGTTGGGCCCGGGACACGTTAAACTATGGCTACACCTTC. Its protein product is CASSWARDTLNYGYTF.

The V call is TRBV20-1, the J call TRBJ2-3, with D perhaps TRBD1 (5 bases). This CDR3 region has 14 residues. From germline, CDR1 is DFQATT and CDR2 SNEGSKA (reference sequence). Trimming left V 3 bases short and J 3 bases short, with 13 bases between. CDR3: CSASQQGWTDTQYF. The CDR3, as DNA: TGCAGTGCTAGTCAGCAGGGATGGACAGATACGCAGTATTTT.

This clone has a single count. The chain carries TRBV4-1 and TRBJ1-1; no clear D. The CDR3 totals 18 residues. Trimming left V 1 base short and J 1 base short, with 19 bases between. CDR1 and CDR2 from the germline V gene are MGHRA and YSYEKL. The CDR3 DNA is TGCGCCAGCAGCCAAGTCCGGCCCGGGGAATTGGGGAACACTGAAGCTTTCTTT. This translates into CASSQVRPGELGNTEAFF.

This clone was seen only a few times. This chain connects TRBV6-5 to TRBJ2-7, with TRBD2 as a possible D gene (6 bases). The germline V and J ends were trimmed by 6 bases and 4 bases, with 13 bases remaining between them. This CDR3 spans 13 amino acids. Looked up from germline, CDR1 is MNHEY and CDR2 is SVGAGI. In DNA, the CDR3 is TGTGCCAGCAGCGCCGGTGGGGGGTACGAGCAGTACTTC. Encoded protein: CASSAGGGYEQYF.

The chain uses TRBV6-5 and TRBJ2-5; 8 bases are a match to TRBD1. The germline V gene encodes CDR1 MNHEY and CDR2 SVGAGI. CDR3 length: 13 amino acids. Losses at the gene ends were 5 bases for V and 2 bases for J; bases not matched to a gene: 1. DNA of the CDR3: TGTGCCAGCAGTCGGGACAGGCAAGAGACCCAGTACTTC. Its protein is CASSRDRQETQYF.

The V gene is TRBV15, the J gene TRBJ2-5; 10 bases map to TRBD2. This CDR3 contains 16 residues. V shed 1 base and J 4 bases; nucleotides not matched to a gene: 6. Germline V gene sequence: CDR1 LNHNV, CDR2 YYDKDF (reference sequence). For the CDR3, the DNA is TGTGCCACCAGCAGAGGGGAGCGGGGGGGCCCAGAGACCCAGTACTTC. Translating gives CATSRGERGGPETQYF. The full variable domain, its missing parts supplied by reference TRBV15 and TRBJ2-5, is DAMVIQNPRYQVTQFGKPVTLSCSQTLNHNVMYWYQQKSSQAPKLLFHYYDKDFNNEADTPDNFQSRRPNTSFCFLDIRSPGLGDTAMYLCATSRGERGGPETQYFGPGTRLLVL.

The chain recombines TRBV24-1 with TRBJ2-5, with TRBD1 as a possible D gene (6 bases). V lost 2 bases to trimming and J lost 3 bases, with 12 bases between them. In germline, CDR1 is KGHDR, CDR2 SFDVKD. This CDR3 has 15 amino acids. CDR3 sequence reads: CATSDSGRGKETQYF. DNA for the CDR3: TGTGCCACCAGTGATTCAGGAAGGGGGAAAGAGACCCAGTACTTC.

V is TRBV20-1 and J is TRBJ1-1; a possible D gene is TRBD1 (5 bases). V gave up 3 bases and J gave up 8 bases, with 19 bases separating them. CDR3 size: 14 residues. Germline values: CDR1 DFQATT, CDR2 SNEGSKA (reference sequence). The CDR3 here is CSASEDTRTREAFF. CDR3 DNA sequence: TGCAGTGCTAGTGAGGACACCAGGACGAGGGAAGCTTTCTTT.

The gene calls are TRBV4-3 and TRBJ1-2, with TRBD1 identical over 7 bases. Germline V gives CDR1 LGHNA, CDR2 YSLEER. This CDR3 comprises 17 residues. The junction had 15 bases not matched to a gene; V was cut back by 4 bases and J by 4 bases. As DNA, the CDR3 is TGCGCCAGCAGCCTTAACGACAAGGGGGCCGGTATCTATGGCTACACCTTC. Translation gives CASSLNDKGAGIYGYTF.

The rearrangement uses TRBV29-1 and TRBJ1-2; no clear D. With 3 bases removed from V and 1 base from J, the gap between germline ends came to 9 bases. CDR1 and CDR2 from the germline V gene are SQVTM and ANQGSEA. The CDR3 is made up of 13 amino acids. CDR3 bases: TGCAGCGTTGAGAAAGCCGGTAACTATGGCTACACCTTC. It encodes CSVEKAGNYGYTF.

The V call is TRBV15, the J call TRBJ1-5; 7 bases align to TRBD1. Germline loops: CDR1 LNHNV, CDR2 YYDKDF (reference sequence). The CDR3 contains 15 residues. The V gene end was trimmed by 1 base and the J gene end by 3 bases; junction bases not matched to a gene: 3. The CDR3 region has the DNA TGTGCCACCAGCAGAGCAGGGGGGGCCAATCAGCCCCAGCATTTT. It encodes CATSRAGGANQPQHF.

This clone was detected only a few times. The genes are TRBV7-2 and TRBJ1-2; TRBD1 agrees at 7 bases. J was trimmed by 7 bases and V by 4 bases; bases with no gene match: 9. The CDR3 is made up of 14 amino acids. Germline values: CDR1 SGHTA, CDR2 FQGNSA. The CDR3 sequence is CASSSLGQARGYTF. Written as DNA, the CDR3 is TGTGCCAGCAGCTCACTAGGACAGGCGCGTGGCTACACCTTC.

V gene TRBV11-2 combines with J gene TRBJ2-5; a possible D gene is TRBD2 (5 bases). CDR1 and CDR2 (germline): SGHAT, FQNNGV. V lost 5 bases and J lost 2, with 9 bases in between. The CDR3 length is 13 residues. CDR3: CASSPGLQETQYF. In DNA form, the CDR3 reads TGTGCCAGCAGCCCGGGATTACAAGAGACCCAGTACTTC.

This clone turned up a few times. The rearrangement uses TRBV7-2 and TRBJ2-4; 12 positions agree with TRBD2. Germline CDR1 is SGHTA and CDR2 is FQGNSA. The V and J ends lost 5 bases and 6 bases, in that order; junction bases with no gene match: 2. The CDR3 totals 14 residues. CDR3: CASSPGLAGNIQYF. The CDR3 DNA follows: TGTGCCAGCAGCCCGGGACTAGCGGGAAACATTCAGTACTTC.